The clone carrying this T cell receptor (beta chain) was seen ten or more times. These data are taken from a study of shared clonotypes between healthy human individuals. Study details: A couple of women and a few men aged 18 to 49 made up the donors.

TCRdb's table, derived via immunoSEQ multiplex PCR, lists solely in-frame clones and lacks some. This table has 90,000 to 120,000 clones, around 71% appearing once. J gave up 4 bases and V 0 bases, and 3 bases lay outside the gene matches. Per the germline V gene, CDR1 is MRHNA and CDR2 is SNTAGT. The CDR3 has 15 residues. This clonotype originated in a woman aged 25 to 39 in good health. Material for sequencing was memory CD8+ T cells sorted from blood. This sample's subset: CD45RO+ cells pooled with CCR7-negative TemRA cells. V gene TRBV6-4 combines with J gene TRBJ2-3, with 8 bases fitting TRBD1. Here the CDR3 DNA reads TGTGCCAGCAGTGACTCTTCAGGGGGCCCAGATACGCAGTATTTT. Its protein is CASSDSSGGPDTQYF.